The 14 T cell receptor beta chains in this list originate from one sample, sequenced in a study of blood T cell repertoires in COVID-19. Only in-frame clones appear in the TCRdb table, and some are missing; sequencing was by immunoSEQ multiplex PCR. The sample carries about 43,000 clones, roughly 89% recorded once. Sequencing used peripheral blood. The receptors here all came from a middle-aged man with COVID-19, enrolled during active disease.

The chain combines TRBV12-3 or TRBV12-4 with TRBJ2-2; TRBD1 aligns across 7 bases. The V segment lost 5 bases and the J segment 6 bases; nucleotides outside the gene matches: 3. This CDR3 region has 13 residues. The CDR3 sequence is CASSDTGAGELFF. The CDR3 nucleotides read TGTGCCAGCAGTGATACAGGGGCCGGGGAGCTGTTTTTT.

V is TRBV10-2 and J is TRBJ1-1; D may be TRBD1 (6 bases). CDR1 WSHSY and CDR2 SAAADI come from the germline V gene. The V and J ends lost 5 bases and 4 bases respectively, with 14 bases between them. The CDR3 is made up of 14 amino acids. The CDR3 loop is CASSWTVAGTEAFF. Written as DNA, the CDR3 is TGCGCCAGCAGTTGGACAGTCGCCGGCACTGAAGCTTTCTTT.

The chain employs TRBV9 and TRBJ2-2, with 8 bases fitting TRBD1. The CDR3 is made up of 16 amino acids. Looked up from germline, CDR1 is SGDLS and CDR2 is YYNGEE. V shed 2 bases and J 6 bases; nucleotides not matched to a gene: 9. As DNA, the CDR3 is TGTGCCAGCAGCGTCCTGACAGGGGCCGGGTCCGGGGAGCTGTTTTTT. Translating gives CASSVLTGAGSGELFF.

V gene TRBV28 combines with J gene TRBJ1-5; 7 bases line up with TRBD1. The germline V gene encodes CDR1 MDHEN and CDR2 SYDVKM. The length of the CDR3 is 17 residues. The DNA for the CDR3 is TGTGCTCCATTCCGGGACAGAATTCCCATTAGCAATCAGCCCCAGCATTTT. As protein: CAPFRDRIPISNQPQHF.

The V call is TRBV7-9, the J call TRBJ1-2, with 7 bases identical to TRBD1. The CDR3 extends over 15 amino acids. The junction had 7 bases not matched to a gene; V was cut back by 3 bases and J by 3 bases. Germline assignment: CDR1 SEHNR and CDR2 FQNEAQ (reference sequence). This CDR3 is CASSLTNQGDYGYTF. The CDR3 DNA sequence: TGTGCCAGCAGCTTGACCAACCAGGGGGACTATGGCTACACCTTC.

A single count supports this clone. The chain uses TRBV5-8 and TRBJ2-5, with 8 nucleotides matching TRBD1. CDR1 is SGHTS and CDR2 is YDEGEE in the germline V gene. This CDR3 has 15 amino acids. The V segment lost 0 bases and the J segment 5 bases; nucleotides outside the gene matches: 6. This CDR3 reads CASSLAGGAWETQYF. CDR3 nucleotide sequence: TGTGCCAGCAGCTTGGCAGGGGGCGCCTGGGAGACCCAGTACTTC.

The chain has TRBV25-1 and TRBJ1-3; D is possibly TRBD1 (5 bases). Trimming removed 7 bases from V and 4 bases from J, with 20 bases in between. CDR1 and CDR2 from the germline V gene are MGHDK and SYGVNS. The CDR3 is made up of 16 amino acids. In nucleotides, the CDR3 is TGTGCCAGCACTCCTAGCGGGGCAGGCCTCGGAAACACCATATATTTT. This encodes CASTPSGAGLGNTIYF.

The V and J genes are TRBV19 and TRBJ1-5, with D possibly being TRBD1 (5 bases). V was clipped by 9 bases and J by 3 bases, with 18 bases between them. CDR1 and CDR2 from the germline V gene are LNHDA and SQIVND (reference sequence). This CDR3 is built from 15 residues. CDR3 coding DNA: TGTGCCAGCTCCCCTGCAGGGTCCTTCAATCAGCCCCAGCATTTT. This sequence encodes CASSPAGSFNQPQHF.

This clone was seen a handful of times. DNA for the CDR3: TGTGCCAGCAGCCCTCCAGGTAGAAAAGTAGCCGGGGAGCTGTTTTTT. It translates to CASSPPGRKVAGELFF. The V gene is TRBV7-8, the J gene TRBJ2-2; D unresolved. The germline V and J ends were trimmed by 5 bases and 6 bases, with 19 bases remaining between them. This CDR3 is built from 16 residues. The germline CDR1 and CDR2 sequences are SGHVS and FQNEAQ.

The chain recombines TRBV5-1 with TRBJ1-2; 8 bases align to TRBD1. Trimming took 1 base from V and 4 from J; bases not matched to a gene: 6. Germline CDR1 is SGHRS and CDR2 is YFSETQ. The CDR3 extends over 15 amino acids. The CDR3: CASSLLSGGAYGYTF. DNA for the CDR3: TGCGCCAGCAGCTTGCTATCAGGGGGCGCCTATGGCTACACCTTC.

V is TRBV5-6 and J is TRBJ2-7, with D tentatively TRBD1 (6 bases). Trimming pared 4 bases from V and 7 bases from J, leaving 9 bases between. Germline CDR1 and CDR2: SGHDT and YYEEEE. The CDR3 is 11 amino acids. The CDR3 is CASSTGTEQYF. The CDR3 nucleotides are TGTGCCAGCAGCACCGGGACAGAGCAGTACTTC.

The chain is built from TRBV28 and TRBJ2-3; 8 bases are shared with TRBD2. V was clipped by 2 bases and J by 6 bases; unmatched bases: 13. Per the germline V gene, CDR1 is MDHEN and CDR2 is SYDVKM. The CDR3 consists of 17 residues. The CDR3 is CASSLPPGRGRGDTQYF. The CDR3 nucleotides are TGTGCCAGCAGTTTACCCCCCGGGAGGGGAAGAGGTGATACGCAGTATTTT. Filled out from reference TRBV28 and TRBJ2-3, the complete variable domain reads DVKVTQSSRYLVKRTGEKVFLECVQDMDHENMFWYRQDPGLGLRLIYFSYDVKMKEKGDIPEGYSVSREKKERFSLILESASTNQTSMYLCASSLPPGRGRGDTQYFGPGTRLTVL.

The gene calls are TRBV7-8 and TRBJ2-7, with TRBD2 matching 7 bases. This CDR3 has 14 residues. Germline CDR1 reads SGHVS; CDR2 reads FQNEAQ. The J segment lost 0 bases and the V segment lost 8 bases, leaving 7 bases of the junction unmatched. The CDR3 region is CASSVGGSSYEQYF. For the CDR3, the DNA is TGTGCCAGCTCAGTGGGAGGGAGCTCCTACGAGCAGTACTTC.

This chain joins TRBV19 and TRBJ2-2, with TRBD1 matching 12 bases. Germline CDR1 is LNHDA and CDR2 is SQIVND (reference sequence). Unmatched junction bases numbered 5, after V lost 1 base and J lost 5 bases. The CDR3 runs to 17 residues. This chain's CDR3 is CASSIGLGQGATGELFF. CDR3 nucleotide sequence: TGTGCCAGTAGTATAGGCCTGGGACAGGGGGCGACCGGGGAGCTGTTTTTT.